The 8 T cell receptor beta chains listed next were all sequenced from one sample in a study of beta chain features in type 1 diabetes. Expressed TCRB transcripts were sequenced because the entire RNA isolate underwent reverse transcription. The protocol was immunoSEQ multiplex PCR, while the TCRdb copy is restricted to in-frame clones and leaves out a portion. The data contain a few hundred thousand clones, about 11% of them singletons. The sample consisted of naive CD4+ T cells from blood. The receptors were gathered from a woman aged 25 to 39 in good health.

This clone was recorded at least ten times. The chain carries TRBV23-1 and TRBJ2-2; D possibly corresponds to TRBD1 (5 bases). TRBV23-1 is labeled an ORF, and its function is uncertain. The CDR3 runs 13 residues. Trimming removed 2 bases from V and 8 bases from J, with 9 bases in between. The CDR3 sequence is CASSQQQGGELFF. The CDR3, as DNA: TGCGCCAGCAGTCAACAGCAGGGTGGGGAGCTGTTTTTT.

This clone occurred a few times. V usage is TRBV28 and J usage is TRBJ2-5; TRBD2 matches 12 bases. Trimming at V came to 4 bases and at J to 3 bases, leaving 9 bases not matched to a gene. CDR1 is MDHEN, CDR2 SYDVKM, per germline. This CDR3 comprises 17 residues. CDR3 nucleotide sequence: TGTGCCAGCAGTTCCCAGGCGGCTAGCGGGAGGGAAGAGACCCAGTACTTC. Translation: CASSSQAASGREETQYF.

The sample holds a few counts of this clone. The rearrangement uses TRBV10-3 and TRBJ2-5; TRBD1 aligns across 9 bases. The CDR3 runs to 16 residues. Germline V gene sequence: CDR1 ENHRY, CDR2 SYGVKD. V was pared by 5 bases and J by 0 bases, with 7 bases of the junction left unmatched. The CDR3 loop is CAISRGQGRDQETQYF. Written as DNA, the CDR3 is TGTGCCATCAGTAGGGGACAGGGTAGAGACCAAGAGACCCAGTACTTC.

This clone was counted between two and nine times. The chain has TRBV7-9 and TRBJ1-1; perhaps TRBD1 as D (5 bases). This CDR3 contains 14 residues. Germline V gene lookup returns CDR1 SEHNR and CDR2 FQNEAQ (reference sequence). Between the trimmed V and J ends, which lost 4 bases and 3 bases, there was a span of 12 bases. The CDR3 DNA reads TGTGCCAGCAGCTCTACACGGGGGGACACTGAAGCTTTCTTT. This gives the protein CASSSTRGDTEAFF.

CDR3 nucleotide sequence: TGTGCCAGCAGTTTCGGCCCCTTAGGGACTAGCGGGAGGATTAGCACAGATACGCAGTATTTT. This encodes CASSFGPLGTSGRISTDTQYF. The chain has TRBV28 and TRBJ2-3; 15 bases match TRBD2. V shed 3 bases, J shed 0 bases, and the junction held 13 bases outside the gene matches. CDR1 and CDR2 (germline): MDHEN, SYDVKM. The CDR3 is 21 amino acids.

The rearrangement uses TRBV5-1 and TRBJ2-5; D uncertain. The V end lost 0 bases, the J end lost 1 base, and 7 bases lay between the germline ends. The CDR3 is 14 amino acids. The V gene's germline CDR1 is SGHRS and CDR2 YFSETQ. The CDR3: CASSLDSLQETQYF. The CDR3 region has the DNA TGCGCCAGCAGCTTGGATAGCCTCCAAGAGACCCAGTACTTC.

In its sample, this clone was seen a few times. The CDR3 DNA reads as TGTGCCAGCTCACCACGGGCGCCAGCGGGAGGGCTATACAATGAGCAGTTCTTC. Amino acid sequence: CASSPRAPAGGLYNEQFF. This sequence joins TRBV18 and TRBJ2-1; 10 bases align to TRBD2. The CDR3 has 18 residues. Germline V CDR1 and CDR2: KGHSH, LQKENI. The V segment lost 1 base and the J segment 4 bases; nucleotides outside the gene matches: 10.

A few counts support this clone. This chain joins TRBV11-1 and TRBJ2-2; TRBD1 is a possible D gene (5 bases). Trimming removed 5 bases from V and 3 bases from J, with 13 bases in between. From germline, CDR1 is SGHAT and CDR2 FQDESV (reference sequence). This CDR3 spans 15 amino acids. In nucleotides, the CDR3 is TGTGCCAGCAGCCCCCGCAGGGCGGACACCGGGGAGCTGTTTTTT. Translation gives CASSPRRADTGELFF.